This T cell receptor (beta chain) is from a study of cytomegalovirus exposure and HLA in healthy donors. This clone showed up just once. Its antigen is still unknown. Repertoires were generated with immunoSEQ multiplex PCR, while TCRdb's copy carries only in-frame clones and drops some. In the table there are 250,000 to 400,000 clones, over 75% of which are singletons. Germline CDR1 is MGHRA and CDR2 is YSYEKL. This CDR3 contains 12 residues. Between the trimmed V and J ends, which lost 6 bases and 5 bases, there was a span of 10 bases. Study results and limitations: CMV antigen specificity of a few CMV-associated chains was confirmed in vitro. Reports showed the classifier diagnosing cytomegalovirus status with high specificity and sensitivity. 164 TCR beta chains were listed as cytomegalovirus-associated.

The TCR originated in a man aged 30 to 39 in good health and CMV-seronegative. The rearrangement links TRBV4-1 to TRBJ1-1; D is unclear. Specimen: PBMCs. CDR3 loop: CASSNPRTEAFF. For the CDR3, the DNA is TGCGCCAGCAGTAATCCCAGAACTGAAGCTTTCTTT.